A selection of T cell receptor beta chains follows, all from one sample in a study of cytomegalovirus exposure and HLA in healthy donors. Using immunoSEQ multiplex PCR, the repertoire was profiled, and TCRdb retains in-frame clones only, with some absent. The sample records fewer than 200,000 clones, 85% being singletons. Sequenced: PBMCs. These receptors were taken from a man aged 18 to 30 in good health and CMV-seropositive. The conserved cysteine and the conserved F or W are not part of the CDR3 here.

j_call: TRBJ1-2
v_call: TRBV4-1
cdr3_aa: ASSHIGQGDYGYT

j_call: TRBJ2-3
v_call: TRBV28
cdr3_aa: ATRTGGTDTQY

j_call: TRBJ1-4
v_call: TRBV11-3
cdr3_aa: ASSQPRQGVVIGDEKLF

j_call: TRBJ2-7
v_call: TRBV7-9
cdr3_aa: ASALWGTGSYEQY

j_call: TRBJ2-7
v_call: TRBV7-9
cdr3_aa: ASSSGDSYEQY

j_call: TRBJ2-1
v_call: TRBV11-2
cdr3_aa: ASSLEVRGNEQF

j_call: TRBJ2-3
v_call: TRBV27
cdr3_aa: ASSLFPGKADTQY

j_call: TRBJ1-4
v_call: TRBV15
cdr3_aa: ATSRVHSATNEKLF

j_call: TRBJ2-7
v_call: TRBV27
cdr3_aa: ASSLRAGTHYEQY

j_call: TRBJ2-2
v_call: TRBV4-2
cdr3_aa: ASSQELGGELF

j_call: TRBJ1-1
v_call: TRBV19
cdr3_aa: ASSTTGPTEAF

j_call: TRBJ2-7
v_call: TRBV27
cdr3_aa: ASRPAGGTYEQY

j_call: TRBJ1-2
v_call: TRBV12-5
cdr3_aa: ATRIGNYGYT

j_call: TRBJ1-1
v_call: TRBV11-3
cdr3_aa: ASSLGGGSNTEAF

j_call: TRBJ2-7
v_call: TRBV4-2
cdr3_aa: ASSQDRMSYEQY

j_call: TRBJ2-2
v_call: TRBV5-1
cdr3_aa: ASSFPGGLNTGELF

j_call: TRBJ2-3
v_call: TRBV11-1
cdr3_aa: ASSSSGRITTDTQY

j_call: TRBJ1-2
v_call: TRBV7-9
cdr3_aa: ASSLEGVYGYT